This is a list of T cell receptor beta chains from one sample in a study of sequential checkpoint blockade in melanoma. The protocol was immunoSEQ multiplex PCR, while the TCRdb copy is restricted to in-frame clones and leaves out a portion. This table has about 40,000 clones, 86% appearing once. The source material was CD8+ T cells sorted from blood (inferred from file names), sampled from a patient given nivolumab and ipilimumab in sequence. The origin of the receptors is a human donor with melanoma. Both conserved end residues are part of each CDR3. D genes are given only for firm matches. Clone size is shown for a subset of rows, as once, few, many or a class of expanded clone.

clone_size	j_call	d_call	v_call	cdr3_nt	cdr3_aa
once	TRBJ1-1	NA	TRBV7-8	TGTGCCAGCAGCTTAGCGCCCGGTGAAGCTTTCTTT	CASSLAPGEAFF
NA	TRBJ1-5	NA	TRBV9	TGTGCCAGCAGCCCCCGTGGTGGGCATCAGCCCCAGCATTTT	CASSPRGGHQPQHF
NA	TRBJ2-1	NA	TRBV5-1	TGCGCCAGCAGCTCGGACCAGGGTTTGAATGAGCAGTTCTTC	CASSSDQGLNEQFF
NA	TRBJ2-1	NA	TRBV7-9	TGTGCCAGCAGCCCCCCAGGCCACAATGAGCAGTTCTTC	CASSPPGHNEQFF
NA	TRBJ2-1	NA	TRBV7-6	TGTGCCAGCAGCTTAGGGGCAGCTAAACCCTACAATGAGCAGTTCTTC	CASSLGAAKPYNEQFF
once	TRBJ2-5	NA	TRBV5-1	TGCGCCAGCAGCTCGGGACTGAGCCTTGTGGAGACCCAGTACTTC	CASSSGLSLVETQYF
NA	TRBJ2-7	TRBD1	TRBV29-1	TGCAGCGTTGTGTGGACAGGGTATTACGAGCAGTACTTC	CSVVWTGYYEQYF
NA	TRBJ2-2	TRBD2	TRBV7-2	TGTGCCAGCAGCTTAGCGCAACTGGGACTAGCTATGAACACCGGGGAGCTGTTTTTT	CASSLAQLGLAMNTGELFF
NA	TRBJ2-7	NA	TRBV19	TGTGCCAGTAGTATATTCGAAACCCAAAGATCGGACGAGCAGTACTTC	CASSIFETQRSDEQYF
NA	TRBJ2-3	TRBD2	TRBV7-9	TGTGCCAGCAGTTGGAGCGGGGCCACTAGCACAGATACGCAGTATTTT	CASSWSGATSTDTQYF
NA	TRBJ2-7	NA	TRBV27	TGTGCCAGCAGTTTATCGGCAGGGGTGAAGTACTTC	CASSLSAGVKYF
NA	TRBJ2-5	NA	TRBV7-9	TGTGCCAGCAGCCCGGCCAATTTAGGGGCTAGAGAGACCCAGTACTTC	CASSPANLGARETQYF
NA	TRBJ2-3	TRBD2	TRBV9	TGTGCCAGCAGCGTGATCGGGAGCGGGGGCACAGATACGCAGTATTTT	CASSVIGSGGTDTQYF
NA	TRBJ2-2	TRBD2	TRBV7-9	TGTGCCAGCAGCCCTAGCGGGATCCCGGGCACCGGGGAGCTGTTTTTT	CASSPSGIPGTGELFF
once	TRBJ2-1	TRBD1	TRBV9	TGTGCCAGTAGGACAGGGGGCGGGTTAGAGAATGAGCAGTTCTTC	CASRTGGGLENEQFF
NA	TRBJ1-1	NA	TRBV4-1	TGCGCCACGCGGGGTGGGGTGGAAGCTTTCTTT	CATRGGVEAFF
once	TRBJ2-1	TRBD1	TRBV6-5	TGTGCCAGCAGTTACTCAGGGACAGGGTTCAATGAGCAGTTCTTC	CASSYSGTGFNEQFF
NA	TRBJ2-1	TRBD1	TRBV7-3	TGTGCCAGCAGCTTAGGGACAGGGTTCTACAATGAGCAGTTCTTC	CASSLGTGFYNEQFF
NA	TRBJ1-1	NA	TRBV29-1	TGCAGCGTTCAAGACTGGAACACTGAAGCTTTCTTT	CSVQDWNTEAFF
NA	TRBJ2-1	TRBD2	TRBV7-9	TGTGCCAGCAGGGAAGTGGCTAGCGGGGCTGATGAGCAGTTCTTC	CASREVASGADEQFF
NA	TRBJ2-5	TRBD2	TRBV4-3	TGCGCCAGCAGCCAAGTCGGACTAGCGTTGAATAATGAAGAGACCCAGTACTTC	CASSQVGLALNNEETQYF
once	TRBJ1-1	NA	TRBV28	TGTGCCAGCAGTTTGTCGACAGTGAGTTGGGGCACTGAAGCTTTCTTT	CASSLSTVSWGTEAFF
NA	TRBJ1-5	TRBD1	TRBV7-6	TGTGCCAGCAGCTCCGGGACAGGGGGAAATCAGCCCCAGCATTTT	CASSSGTGGNQPQHF
NA	TRBJ2-1	TRBD2	TRBV19	TGTGCCAGTAAAATAGCGGGAGGCGACAATGAGCAGTTCTTC	CASKIAGGDNEQFF
NA	TRBJ1-1	TRBD1	TRBV9	TGTGCCAGCAGCGTAGAACAGGGGGCGCGGGGGACTGAAGCTTTCTTT	CASSVEQGARGTEAFF
NA	TRBJ1-2	TRBD1	TRBV27	TGTGCCAGCAGACCCGGGACAGCCTATGGCTACACCTTC	CASRPGTAYGYTF
NA	TRBJ1-4	NA	TRBV7-9	TGTGCCAGCAGCTACGAGCTATCCCAGAGGGAGCTTAATGAAAAACTGTTTTTT	CASSYELSQRELNEKLFF